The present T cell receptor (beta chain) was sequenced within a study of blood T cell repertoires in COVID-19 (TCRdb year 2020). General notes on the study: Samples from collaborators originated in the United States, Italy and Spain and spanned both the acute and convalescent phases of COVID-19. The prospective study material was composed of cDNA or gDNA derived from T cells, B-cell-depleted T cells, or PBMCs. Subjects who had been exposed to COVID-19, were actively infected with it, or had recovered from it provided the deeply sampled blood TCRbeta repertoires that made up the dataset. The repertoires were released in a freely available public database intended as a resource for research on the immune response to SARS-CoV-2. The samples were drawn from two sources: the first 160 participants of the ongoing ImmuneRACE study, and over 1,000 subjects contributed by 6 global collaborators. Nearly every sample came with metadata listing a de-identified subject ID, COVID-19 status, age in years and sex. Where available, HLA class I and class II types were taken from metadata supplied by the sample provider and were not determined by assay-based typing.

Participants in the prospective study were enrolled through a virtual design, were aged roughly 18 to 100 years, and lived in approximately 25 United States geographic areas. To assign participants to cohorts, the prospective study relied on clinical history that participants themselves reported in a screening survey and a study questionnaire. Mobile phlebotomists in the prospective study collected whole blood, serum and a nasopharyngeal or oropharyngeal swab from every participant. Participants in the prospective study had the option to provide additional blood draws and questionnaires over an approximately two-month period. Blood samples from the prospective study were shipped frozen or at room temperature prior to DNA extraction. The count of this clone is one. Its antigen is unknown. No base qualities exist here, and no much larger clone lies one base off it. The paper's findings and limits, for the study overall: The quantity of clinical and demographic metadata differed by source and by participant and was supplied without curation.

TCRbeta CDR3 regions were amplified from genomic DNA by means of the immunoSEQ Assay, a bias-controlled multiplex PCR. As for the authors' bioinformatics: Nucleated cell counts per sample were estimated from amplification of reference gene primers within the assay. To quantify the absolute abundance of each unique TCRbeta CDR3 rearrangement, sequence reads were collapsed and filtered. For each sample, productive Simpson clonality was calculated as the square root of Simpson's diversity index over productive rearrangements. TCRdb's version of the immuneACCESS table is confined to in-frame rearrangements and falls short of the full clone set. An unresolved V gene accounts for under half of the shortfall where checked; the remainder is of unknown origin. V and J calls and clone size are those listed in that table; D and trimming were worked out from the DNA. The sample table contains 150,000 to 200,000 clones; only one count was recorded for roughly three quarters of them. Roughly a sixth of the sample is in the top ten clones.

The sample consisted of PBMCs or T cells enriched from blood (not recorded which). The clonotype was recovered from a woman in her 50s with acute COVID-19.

The CDR3: CASSPTGRTDTQYF. The sequenced DNA: TGTGCCAGCAGCCCGACAGGACGCACAGATACGCAGTATTTT. The rearrangement joined TRBV7-9 to TRBJ2-3; D gene: possibly TRBD1, on 6 matching bases. The V end loses 5 bases and the J end loses 1 base, and a stretch of 10 bases separates them. The germline V gene (reference sequence) sets CDR1 to SEHNR and CDR2 to FQNEAQ. The CDR3 runs 14 amino acids, cysteine and phenylalanine included. Left in the record is the CDR3 DNA by itself, 42 bases read in frame from the first base. The full variable domain, with segments outside the CDR3 supplied by the reference TRBV7-9 and TRBJ2-3 proteins, appears as DTGVSQNPRHKITKRGQNVTFRCDPISEHNRLYWYRQTLGQGPEFLTYFQNEAQLEKSRLLSDRFSAERPKGSFSTLEIQRTEQGDSAMYLCASSPTGRTDTQYFGPGTRLTVL.